Below are 17 T cell receptor beta chains sequenced from a single sample in a study of cytomegalovirus exposure and HLA in healthy donors. The PCR contained 60 Vbeta and 13 Jbeta primers. Produced via immunoSEQ multiplex PCR; TCRdb's table is partial and in-frame only. Found here are 100,000 to 150,000 clones, roughly 84% of them singletons; the top ten hold 1.5% to 2%. The source material was PBMCs. The receptor set was obtained from a boy between 10 and 17 years old in good health and CMV-seronegative.

This chain uses TRBV29-1 with TRBJ2-1; 9 bases agree with TRBD2. CDR1 SQVTM and CDR2 ANQGSEA come from the germline V gene. This CDR3 is built from 20 residues. V lost 3 bases, J lost 1 base, and 19 bases stayed unmatched. The CDR3 sequence: CSVDSLTGAGGPGSYNEQFF. CDR3 sequence (DNA): TGCAGCGTTGACTCACTGACGGGTGCGGGAGGGCCCGGATCCTACAATGAGCAGTTCTTC.

V and J are TRBV29-1 and TRBJ1-1; 7 positions agree with TRBD1. The CDR3 spans 13 residues. Looked up from germline, CDR1 is SQVTM and CDR2 is ANQGSEA. V dropped 6 bases and J dropped 7; count of bases not matched to a gene: 11. CDR3 nucleotide sequence: TGCAGCGTGTACAGGGGATTCTCTGGTGAAGCTTTCTTT. It specifies CSVYRGFSGEAFF.

V and J are TRBV9 and TRBJ1-2, with 7 bases fitting TRBD1. The CDR3 is 14 residues long. The V gene end was trimmed by 4 bases and the J gene end by 3 bases; junction bases not matched to a gene: 6. Germline CDR1 is SGDLS and CDR2 is YYNGEE. The CDR3 DNA follows: TGTGCCAGCAGCTACGGGACAGACTACTATGGCTACACCTTC. Its protein product is CASSYGTDYYGYTF. Using reference TRBV9 and TRBJ1-2 for the parts outside the CDR3, the full variable domain is DSGVTQTPKHLITATGQRVTLRCSPRSGDLSVYWYQQSLDQGLQFLIQYYNGEERAKGNILERFSAQQFPDLHSELNLSSLELGDSALYFCASSYGTDYYGYTFGSGTRLTVV.

CDR3 DNA: TGCAGCGTCGCCACAGGGGGCGTCTCTGGGGCCAACGTCCTGACTTTC. Its protein is CSVATGGVSGANVLTF. The gene calls are TRBV29-1 and TRBJ2-6, with 9 bases that match TRBD1. V was pared by 6 bases and J by 0 bases, with 6 bases of the junction left unmatched. This CDR3 contains 16 residues. Germline V CDR1 and CDR2: SQVTM, ANQGSEA.

The genes are TRBV7-9 and TRBJ2-5; TRBD2 matches 10 bases. V lost 1 base, J lost 4 bases, and 6 bases stayed unmatched. The CDR3 has 16 residues. Germline assignment: CDR1 SEHNR and CDR2 FQNEAQ (reference sequence). This CDR3 is CASSLELAGEGETQYF. CDR3 sequence (DNA): TGTGCCAGCAGCTTAGAGCTAGCGGGAGAAGGAGAGACCCAGTACTTC.

The rearrangement joins TRBV2 to TRBJ2-5; perhaps TRBD2 as D (6 bases). The germline gives CDR1 SNHLY, CDR2 FYNNEI. Trimming shortened V by 4 bases and J by 2 bases, and 14 bases separated the two germline ends. This CDR3 has 15 residues. The chain's CDR3 is CASSVLATVQETQYF. The CDR3, as DNA: TGTGCCAGCAGTGTCCTAGCGACGGTACAAGAGACCCAGTACTTC.

The rearrangement joins TRBV7-9 to TRBJ2-3, with D possibly TRBD2 on 6 matching bases. The germline CDR1 and CDR2 sequences are SEHNR and FQNEAQ (reference sequence). V lost 1 base and J lost 2, with 10 bases in between. This CDR3 has 15 residues. CDR3 sequence: CASSLGDFFTDTQYF. The CDR3 coding sequence is TGTGCCAGCAGCTTAGGGGACTTCTTCACAGATACGCAGTATTTT.

The chain has TRBV4-2 and TRBJ2-7, with 15 bases lining up with TRBD2. This CDR3 spans 18 amino acids. Trimming took 1 base from V and 1 from J; bases not matched to a gene: 5. Germline V gives CDR1 LGHNA, CDR2 YNFKEQ. CDR3 coding DNA: TGTGCCAGCAGCCAAGCGGGACTAGCGGGAGGCGGGTCCTACGAGCAGTACTTC. Its protein is CASSQAGLAGGGSYEQYF.

The CDR3 protein is CASSLILGLAYEQYF. The CDR3 DNA reads TGTGCCAGCAGCCTTATCTTGGGGCTAGCCTACGAGCAGTACTTC. The V and J genes are TRBV28 and TRBJ2-7; TRBD1 might be the D (5 bases). Per the germline V gene, CDR1 is MDHEN and CDR2 is SYDVKM. Trimming removed 6 bases from V and 2 bases from J, with 17 bases in between. The CDR3 runs 15 residues.

The CDR3 sequence: CASSITASYEQYF. DNA for the CDR3: TGTGCCAGTAGTATAACAGCCTCCTACGAGCAGTACTTC. The J gene is TRBJ2-7, the V gene TRBV19, with unresolved D. V was cut by 2 bases and J by 0 bases, with 5 bases left in between. CDR1 is LNHDA, CDR2 SQIVND, per germline (reference sequence). CDR3 length: 13 residues. Combining the CDR3 with reference TRBV19 and TRBJ2-7 gives the whole variable domain DGGITQSPKYLFRKEGQNVTLSCEQNLNHDAMYWYRQDPGQGLRLIYYSQIVNDFQKGDIAEGYSVSREKKESFPLTVTSAQKNPTAFYLCASSITASYEQYFGPGTRLTVT.

The V and J genes are TRBV7-3 and TRBJ2-7; D is ambiguous. CDR1 SGHTA and CDR2 FQGTGA come from the germline V gene. The ends were cut back, 0 bases at V and 1 base at J, with 7 bases in the middle. The CDR3 covers 14 residues. The CDR3 DNA is TGTGCCAGCAGCTTAACGACACAGTCCTACGAGCAGTACTTC. Protein: CASSLTTQSYEQYF.

The chain has TRBV27 and TRBJ2-5, with 8 bases fitting TRBD2. The closer fit of TRBJ2-7 to the DNA end suggests the J call may be wrong. This CDR3 is built from 16 residues. Looked up from germline, CDR1 is MNHEY and CDR2 is SMNVEV (reference sequence). CDR3: CASSFSSGHETYEQYF. In nucleotides, the CDR3 is TGTGCCAGCAGTTTCTCTAGCGGGCATGAAACATACGAGCAGTACTTC.

The rearrangement links TRBV6-6 to TRBJ2-5, with 11 nucleotides matching TRBD2. V gave up 6 bases and J gave up 2 bases; unmatched junction bases: 5. CDR3 length equals 15 residues. From germline, CDR1 is MNHNY and CDR2 SVGAGI (reference sequence). CDR3 region: CASSPGTSGQETQYF. The CDR3 DNA follows: TGTGCCAGCAGCCCCGGGACTAGCGGACAAGAGACCCAGTACTTC.

The CDR3 sequence is CASSPPGTGDVTQHF. CDR3 DNA: TGTGCCAGCAGCCCGCCCGGGACAGGGGACGTGACCCAGCATTTT. The chain recombines TRBV6-9 with TRBJ1-5; 10 bases are shared with TRBD1. From germline, CDR1 is MNHGY and CDR2 SVAAGI. The CDR3 sequence is 15 residues long. V was clipped by 6 bases and J by 11 bases; unmatched bases: 13.

This clone was detected once. The chain recombines TRBV27 with TRBJ2-2; the D gene is possibly TRBD2 (5 bases). The CDR3 spans 12 residues. Trimming took 8 bases from V and 4 from J, leaving 8 bases between them. Per germline, CDR1 MNHEY and CDR2 SMNVEV (reference sequence). The DNA for the CDR3 is TGTGCCAGCTCGGGATTCACCGGGGAGCTGTTTTTT. Its protein product is CASSGFTGELFF.

This chain connects TRBV25-1 to TRBJ1-2, with a tentative D call TRBD1 (5 bases). Germline CDR1 is MGHDK and CDR2 is SYGVNS. The CDR3 runs 12 residues. Trimming took 6 bases from V and 8 from J, leaving 13 bases between them. The CDR3 sequence is CASRLGGDGYTF. The CDR3 DNA is TGTGCCAGCAGATTGGGGGGGGACGGCTACACCTTC.

V gene TRBV29-1 combines with J gene TRBJ2-5; 8 nucleotides match TRBD1. The CDR3 has 13 residues. V trimming: 6 bases; J trimming: 4 bases; junction bases outside the gene matches: 7. Germline V gene data show CDR1 as SQVTM and CDR2 as ANQGSEA. The CDR3 nucleotides read TGCAGCGTCGGACAGGGACCGGGAGAGACCCAGTACTTC. Amino acid sequence: CSVGQGPGETQYF. Full variable domain (remainder filled in from reference TRBV29-1 and TRBJ2-5): SAVISQKPSRDICQRGTSLTIQCQVDSQVTMMFWYRQQPGQSLTLIATANQGSEATYESGFVIDKFPISRPNLTFSTLTVSNMSPEDSSIYLCSVGQGPGETQYFGPGTRLLVL.